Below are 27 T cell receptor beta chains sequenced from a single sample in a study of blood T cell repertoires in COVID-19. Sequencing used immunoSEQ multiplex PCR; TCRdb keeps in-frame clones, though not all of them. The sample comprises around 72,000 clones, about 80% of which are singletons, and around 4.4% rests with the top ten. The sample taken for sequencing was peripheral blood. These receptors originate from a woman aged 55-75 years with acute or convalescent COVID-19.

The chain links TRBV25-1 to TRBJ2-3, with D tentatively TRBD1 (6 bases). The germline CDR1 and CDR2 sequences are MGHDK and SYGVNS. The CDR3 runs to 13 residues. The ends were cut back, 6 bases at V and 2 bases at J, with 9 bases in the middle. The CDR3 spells CASRDRVTDTQYF. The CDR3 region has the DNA TGTGCCAGCAGGGACAGAGTCACAGATACGCAGTATTTT.

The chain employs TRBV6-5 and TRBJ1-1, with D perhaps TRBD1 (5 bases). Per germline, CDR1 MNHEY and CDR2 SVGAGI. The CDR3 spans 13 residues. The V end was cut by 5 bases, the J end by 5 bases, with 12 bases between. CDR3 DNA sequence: TGTGCCAGCAGTCCTACAGGAAGAACTGAAGCTTTCTTT. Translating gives CASSPTGRTEAFF.

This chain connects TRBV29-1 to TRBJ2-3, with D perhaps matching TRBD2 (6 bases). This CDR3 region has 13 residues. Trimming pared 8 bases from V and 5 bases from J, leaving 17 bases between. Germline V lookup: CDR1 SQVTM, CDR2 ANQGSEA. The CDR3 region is CSMLGGAGDTQYF. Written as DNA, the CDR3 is TGCAGCATGTTGGGGGGTGCAGGAGATACGCAGTATTTT.

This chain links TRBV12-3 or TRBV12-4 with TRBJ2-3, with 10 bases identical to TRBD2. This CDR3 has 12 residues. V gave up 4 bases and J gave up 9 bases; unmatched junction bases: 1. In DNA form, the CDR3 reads TGTGCCAGCAGTTCACTAGCGGGGACGCAGTATTTT. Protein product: CASSSLAGTQYF.

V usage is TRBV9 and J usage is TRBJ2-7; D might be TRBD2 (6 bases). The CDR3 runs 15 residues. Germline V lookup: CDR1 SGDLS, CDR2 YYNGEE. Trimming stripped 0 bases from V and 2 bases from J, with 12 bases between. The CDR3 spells CASSVEGGAAYEQYF. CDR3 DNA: TGTGCCAGCAGCGTAGAGGGCGGGGCGGCCTACGAGCAGTACTTC. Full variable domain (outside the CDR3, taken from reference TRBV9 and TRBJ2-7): DSGVTQTPKHLITATGQRVTLRCSPRSGDLSVYWYQQSLDQGLQFLIQYYNGEERAKGNILERFSAQQFPDLHSELNLSSLELGDSALYFCASSVEGGAAYEQYFGPGTRLTVT.

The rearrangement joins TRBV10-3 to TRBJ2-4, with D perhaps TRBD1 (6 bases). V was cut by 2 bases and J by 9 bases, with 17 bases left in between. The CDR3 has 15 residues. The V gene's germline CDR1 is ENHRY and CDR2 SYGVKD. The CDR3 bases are TGTGCCATCAGTGAGGGGACACGGACGTCGGGCATTCAGTACTTC. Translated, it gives CAISEGTRTSGIQYF.

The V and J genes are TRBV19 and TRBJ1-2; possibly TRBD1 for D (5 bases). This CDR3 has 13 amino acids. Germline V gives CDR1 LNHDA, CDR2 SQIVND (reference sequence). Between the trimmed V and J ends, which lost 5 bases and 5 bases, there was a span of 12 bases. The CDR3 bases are TGTGCCAGTAGTCCGGGGGGGAGTTATGGCTACACCTTC. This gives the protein CASSPGGSYGYTF.

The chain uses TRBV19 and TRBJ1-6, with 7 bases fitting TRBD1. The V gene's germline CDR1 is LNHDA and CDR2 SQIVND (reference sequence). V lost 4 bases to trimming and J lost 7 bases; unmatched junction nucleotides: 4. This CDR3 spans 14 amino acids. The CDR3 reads CASSTGQENSPLHF. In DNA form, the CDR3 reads TGTGCCAGTAGTACCGGACAGGAGAATTCACCCCTCCACTTT.

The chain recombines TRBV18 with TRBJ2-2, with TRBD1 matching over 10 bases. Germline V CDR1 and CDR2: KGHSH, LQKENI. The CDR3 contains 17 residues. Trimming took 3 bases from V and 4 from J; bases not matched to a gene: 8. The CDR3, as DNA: TGTGCCAGCTCACCGAGACAGGGGGCAGGGAGCACCGGGGAGCTGTTTTTT. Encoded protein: CASSPRQGAGSTGELFF.

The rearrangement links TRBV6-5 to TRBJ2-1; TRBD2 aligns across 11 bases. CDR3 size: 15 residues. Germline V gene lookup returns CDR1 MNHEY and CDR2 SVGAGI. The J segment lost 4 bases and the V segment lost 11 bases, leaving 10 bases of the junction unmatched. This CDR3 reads CASQPLAGGYNEQFF. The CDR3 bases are TGTGCCTCTCAGCCTCTAGCGGGGGGTTACAATGAGCAGTTCTTC.

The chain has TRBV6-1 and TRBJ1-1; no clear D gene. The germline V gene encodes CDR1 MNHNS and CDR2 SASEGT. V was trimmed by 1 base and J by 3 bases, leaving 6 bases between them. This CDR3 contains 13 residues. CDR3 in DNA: TGTGCCAGCAGTGAAGACAGTGACACTGAAGCTTTCTTT. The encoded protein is CASSEDSDTEAFF.

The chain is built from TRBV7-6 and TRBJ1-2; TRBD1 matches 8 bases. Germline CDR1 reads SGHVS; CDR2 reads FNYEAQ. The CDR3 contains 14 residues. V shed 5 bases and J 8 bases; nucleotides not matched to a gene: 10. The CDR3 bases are TGTGCCAGCAGCGAGTGGGGACAGGCGGAGGGCTACACCTTC. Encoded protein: CASSEWGQAEGYTF.

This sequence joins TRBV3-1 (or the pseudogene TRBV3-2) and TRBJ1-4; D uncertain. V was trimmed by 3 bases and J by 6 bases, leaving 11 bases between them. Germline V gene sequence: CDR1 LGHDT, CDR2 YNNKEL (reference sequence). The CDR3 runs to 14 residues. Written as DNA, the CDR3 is TGTGCCAGCAGCCATCCTACAGAATATGAAAAACTGTTTTTT. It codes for CASSHPTEYEKLFF.

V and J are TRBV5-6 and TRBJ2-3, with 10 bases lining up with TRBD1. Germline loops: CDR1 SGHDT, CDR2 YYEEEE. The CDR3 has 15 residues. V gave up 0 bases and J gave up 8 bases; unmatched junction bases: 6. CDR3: CASSLGQGARGTQYF. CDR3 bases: TGTGCCAGCAGCTTGGGACAGGGGGCGCGGGGTACGCAGTATTTT.

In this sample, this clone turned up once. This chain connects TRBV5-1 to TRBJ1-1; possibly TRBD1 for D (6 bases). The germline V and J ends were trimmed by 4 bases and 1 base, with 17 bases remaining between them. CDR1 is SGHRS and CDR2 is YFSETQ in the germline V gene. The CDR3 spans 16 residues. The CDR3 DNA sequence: TGCGCCAGCAGCCCCTGGCGGGGGCGGAAGAACACTGAAGCTTTCTTT. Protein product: CASSPWRGRKNTEAFF.

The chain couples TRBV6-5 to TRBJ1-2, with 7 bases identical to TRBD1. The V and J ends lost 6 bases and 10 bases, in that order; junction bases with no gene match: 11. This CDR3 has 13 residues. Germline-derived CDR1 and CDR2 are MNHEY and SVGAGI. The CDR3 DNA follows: TGTGCCAGCAGGGGACCGGGACAGATCTCCTACACCTTC. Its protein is CASRGPGQISYTF.

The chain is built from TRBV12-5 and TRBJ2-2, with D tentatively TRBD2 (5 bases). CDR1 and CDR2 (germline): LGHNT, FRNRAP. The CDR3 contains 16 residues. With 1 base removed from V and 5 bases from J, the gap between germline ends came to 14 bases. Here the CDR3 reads CASGLASNLATGELFF. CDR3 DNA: TGTGCTAGTGGTTTGGCTAGCAATTTAGCTACCGGGGAGCTGTTTTTT.

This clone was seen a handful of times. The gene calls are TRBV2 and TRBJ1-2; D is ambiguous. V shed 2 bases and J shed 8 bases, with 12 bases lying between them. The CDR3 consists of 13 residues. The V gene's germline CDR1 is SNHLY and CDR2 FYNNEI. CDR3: CASSETSVQGYTF. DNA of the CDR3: TGTGCCAGCAGTGAAACTTCCGTACAGGGCTACACCTTC. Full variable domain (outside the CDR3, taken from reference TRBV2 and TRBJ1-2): EPEVTQTPSHQVTQMGQEVILRCVPISNHLYFYWYRQILGQKVEFLVSFYNNEISEKSEIFDDQFSVERPDGSNFTLKIRSTKLEDSAMYFCASSETSVQGYTFGSGTRLTVV.

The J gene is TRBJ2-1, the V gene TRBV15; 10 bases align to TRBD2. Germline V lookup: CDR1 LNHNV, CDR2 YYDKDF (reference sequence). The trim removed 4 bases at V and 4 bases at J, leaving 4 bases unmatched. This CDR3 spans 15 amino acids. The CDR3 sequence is CATSTERGGYNEQFF. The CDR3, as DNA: TGTGCCACCAGCACCGAGCGGGGGGGGTACAATGAGCAGTTCTTC.

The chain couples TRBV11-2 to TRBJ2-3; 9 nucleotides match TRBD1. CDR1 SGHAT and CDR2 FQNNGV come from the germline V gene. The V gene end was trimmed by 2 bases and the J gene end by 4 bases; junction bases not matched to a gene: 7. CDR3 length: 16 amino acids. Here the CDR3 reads CASSLRARQGADTQYF. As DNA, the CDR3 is TGTGCCAGCAGCTTAAGGGCGAGACAGGGGGCAGATACGCAGTATTTT.

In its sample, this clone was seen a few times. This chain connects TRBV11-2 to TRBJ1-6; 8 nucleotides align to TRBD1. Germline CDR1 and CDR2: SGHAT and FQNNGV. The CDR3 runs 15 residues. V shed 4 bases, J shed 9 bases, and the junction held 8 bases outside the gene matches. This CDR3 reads CASSSRTGSSSPLHF. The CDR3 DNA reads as TGTGCCAGCAGCTCCCGGACAGGGTCGAGTTCACCCCTCCACTTT.

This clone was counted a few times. The CDR3 region is CASSGDRAFSYEQYF. The CDR3 DNA reads TGTGCCAGCAGCGGAGACAGGGCCTTCTCCTACGAGCAGTACTTC. The chain carries TRBV7-9 and TRBJ2-7; 7 bases match TRBD1. V trimming: 5 bases; J trimming: 0 bases; junction bases outside the gene matches: 7. Germline CDR1 reads SEHNR; CDR2 reads FQNEAQ (reference sequence). This CDR3 comprises 15 residues.

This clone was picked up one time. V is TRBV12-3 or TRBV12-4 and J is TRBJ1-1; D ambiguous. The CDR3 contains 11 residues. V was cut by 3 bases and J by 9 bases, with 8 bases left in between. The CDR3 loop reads CASSFGQQAFF. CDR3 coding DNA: TGTGCCAGCAGTTTTGGGCAGCAAGCTTTCTTT.

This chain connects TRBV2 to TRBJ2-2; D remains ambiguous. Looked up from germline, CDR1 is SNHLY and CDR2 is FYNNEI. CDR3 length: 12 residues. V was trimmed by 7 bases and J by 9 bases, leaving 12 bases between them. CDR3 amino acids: CASTVGTRELFF. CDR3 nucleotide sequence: TGTGCCAGCACCGTCGGTACCCGGGAGCTGTTTTTT.

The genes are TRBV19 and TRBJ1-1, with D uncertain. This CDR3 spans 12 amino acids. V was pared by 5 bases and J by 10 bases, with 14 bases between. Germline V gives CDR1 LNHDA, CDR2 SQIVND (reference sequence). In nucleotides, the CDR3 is TGTGCCAGTAGTGAACAGTCAGCTGGAGCTTTCTTT. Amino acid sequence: CASSEQSAGAFF.

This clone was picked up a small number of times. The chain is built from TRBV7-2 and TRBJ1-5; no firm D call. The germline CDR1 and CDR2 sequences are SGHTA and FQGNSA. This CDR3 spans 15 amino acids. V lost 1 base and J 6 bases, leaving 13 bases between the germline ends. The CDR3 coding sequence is TGTGCCAGCAGCTTAGATATCGGAGGAGCTCAGCCCCAGCATTTT. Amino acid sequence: CASSLDIGGAQPQHF.

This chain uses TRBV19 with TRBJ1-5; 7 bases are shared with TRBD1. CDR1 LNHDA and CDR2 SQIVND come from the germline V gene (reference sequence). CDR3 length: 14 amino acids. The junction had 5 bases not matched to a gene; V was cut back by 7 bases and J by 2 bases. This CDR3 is CASTDRRGNQPQHF. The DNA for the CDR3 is TGTGCCAGTACGGACAGGCGGGGCAATCAGCCCCAGCATTTT.